This is a list of T cell receptor beta chains from one sample in a study of response to subunit inactivated influenza vaccine. TCRdb called the RT-PCR reads again in MiXCR, with one record for every CDR3 protein. The table includes about 160,000 distinct CDR3 sequences, 9.5% to 12% detected once. The sample here was CD8+ T cells sorted from PBMCs, taken around 25 months after vaccination. These receptors were collected from a man between 50 and 69 years old who received an inactivated influenza vaccine. The CDR3 runs from the conserved cysteine through the conserved F or W. The order of the fields is CDR3 DNA, CDR3 protein, CDR3 length, clone size, V gene, J gene, D gene. The D gene is left open where the match is weak. Clone size is shown for a subset of rows, as once, few, many or a class of expanded clone.

DNA: TGTGCCAGCAGCTTCGCCCCCGGGGCTCTGACTTTC
CDR3: CASSFAPGALTF
length: 12
size: once
V: TRBV11-2
J: TRBJ2-6
D: -

DNA: TGTGCCAGCAGCTTGTATGCCGGGACAGGGTGGGACACCATATATTTT
CDR3: CASSLYAGTGWDTIYF
length: 16
size: many
V: TRBV5-5
J: TRBJ1-3
D: TRBD1

DNA: TGTGCCAGCAGTGTTACGGTTCTGGTGAACACTGAAGCTTTCTTT
CDR3: CASSVTVLVNTEAFF
length: 15
size: -
V: TRBV25-1
J: TRBJ1-1
D: -

DNA: TGCGCCAGCAGCTTCCTTGGGGACATAGCGGGAGTAGCGACCCAGTACTTC
CDR3: CASSFLGDIAGVATQYF
length: 17
size: -
V: TRBV5-1
J: TRBJ2-5
D: TRBD2

DNA: TGTGCCAGCAGCTCGGGACCGTTGAACACTGAAGCTTTCTTT
CDR3: CASSSGPLNTEAFF
length: 14
size: few
V: TRBV7-2
J: TRBJ1-1
D: -

DNA: TGTGCCAGCAGCCAAGATTCTAGCAGTCTCTACGAGCAGTACTTC
CDR3: CASSQDSSSLYEQYF
length: 15
size: few
V: TRBV4-2
J: TRBJ2-7
D: -

DNA: TGCGCCAGCAGCCAAGGGTGGGGCAGGTACAATGAGCAGTTCTTC
CDR3: CASSQGWGRYNEQFF
length: 15
size: many
V: TRBV4-1
J: TRBJ2-1
D: -

DNA: TGCAGTACCTGGACGGGGGGCGCGAACACCGGGGAGCTGTTTTTT
CDR3: CSTWTGGANTGELFF
length: 15
size: once
V: TRBV20-1
J: TRBJ2-2
D: -

DNA: TGTGCCAGCAGTTATTCCCTTTTCGGACAGATAGAAGCTTTCTTT
CDR3: CASSYSLFGQIEAFF
length: 15
size: -
V: TRBV6-5
J: TRBJ1-1
D: -

DNA: TGTGCCAGCAGCCAGATTCCCGGGACTGGGAACACTGAAGCTTTCTTT
CDR3: CASSQIPGTGNTEAFF
length: 16
size: few
V: TRBV4-2
J: TRBJ1-1
D: -

DNA: TGTGCCAGCAGCTTGGCGGGGGGTCAGCCCCAGCATTTT
CDR3: CASSLAGGQPQHF
length: 13
size: few
V: TRBV5-6
J: TRBJ1-5
D: -

DNA: TGTGCCAGCAGTTTCCTTGCTCGGAATGAGCAGTTCTTC
CDR3: CASSFLARNEQFF
length: 13
size: -
V: TRBV12-3/TRBV12-4
J: TRBJ2-1
D: -

DNA: TGCGCCAGCAGCCAAGATTGGCACAGGGAGTCCTACAATGAGCAGTTCTTC
CDR3: CASSQDWHRESYNEQFF
length: 17
size: many
V: TRBV4-3
J: TRBJ2-1
D: -

DNA: TGTGCCAGCAGCCCGTTTTCTGTGGGGCTGGGGAGCACAGATACGCAGTATTTT
CDR3: CASSPFSVGLGSTDTQYF
length: 18
size: -
V: TRBV6-2/TRBV6-3
J: TRBJ2-3
D: -

DNA: TGCAGCGTGTCGAAACTAACAGCCTTCAGCTCCTACGAGCAGTACTTC
CDR3: CSVSKLTAFSSYEQYF
length: 16
size: -
V: TRBV29-1
J: TRBJ2-7
D: -

DNA: TGCAGCGTTGAAGGGGGTCGTGCCACTGAAGCTTTCTTT
CDR3: CSVEGGRATEAFF
length: 13
size: -
V: TRBV29-1
J: TRBJ1-1
D: -

DNA: TGTGCCAGCAGCTCTACAGGGAGGCCCTACACCTTC
CDR3: CASSSTGRPYTF
length: 12
size: few
V: TRBV13
J: TRBJ1-2
D: -

DNA: TGTGCCAGCAGTGCCCTACGACTAGCGGACCAAGAGACCCAGTACTTC
CDR3: CASSALRLADQETQYF
length: 16
size: -
V: TRBV25-1
J: TRBJ2-5
D: TRBD2

DNA: TGCGCCAGCAGCCAAGAAGGAGGCTACACAGGGGAATTAGGCTACACCTTC
CDR3: CASSQEGGYTGELGYTF
length: 17
size: many
V: TRBV4-1
J: TRBJ1-2
D: TRBD1

DNA: TGTGCCAGCAGTTTTACTGGGGCCAACGTCCTGACTTTC
CDR3: CASSFTGANVLTF
length: 13
size: -
V: TRBV27
J: TRBJ2-6
D: -

DNA: TGTGCCAGCAGCGCGACAGGGTTTAACTATGGCTACACCTTC
CDR3: CASSATGFNYGYTF
length: 14
size: -
V: TRBV5-5
J: TRBJ1-2
D: TRBD1

DNA: TGTGCCAGCAGTTATATGCCAGCGGGAGCCAATGAGCAGTTCTTC
CDR3: CASSYMPAGANEQFF
length: 15
size: few
V: TRBV6-2/TRBV6-3
J: TRBJ2-1
D: TRBD2

DNA: TGTGCCAGCAGTTACTCGGACATCTCTGGGGCCAACGTCCTGACTTTC
CDR3: CASSYSDISGANVLTF
length: 16
size: -
V: TRBV6-5
J: TRBJ2-6
D: -

DNA: TGTGCCAGCAGTAAGATGGCCTACGAGCAGTACTTC
CDR3: CASSKMAYEQYF
length: 12
size: -
V: TRBV12-3/TRBV12-4
J: TRBJ2-7
D: -

DNA: TGTGCCAGCAGTGAATTTGACTACCAATATAAAGAGACCCAGTACTTC
CDR3: CASSEFDYQYKETQYF
length: 16
size: once
V: TRBV6-1
J: TRBJ2-5
D: -

DNA: TGTGCCAGCAGTCCTCTTCTCTCTCGCACAGATACGCAGTATTTT
CDR3: CASSPLLSRTDTQYF
length: 15
size: many
V: TRBV12-3/TRBV12-4
J: TRBJ2-3
D: -